The rows below give T cell receptor beta chains drawn from one sample of a study of PD-1 blockade in mismatch repair-deficient tumors. Profiled with immunoSEQ multiplex PCR; TCRdb holds only in-frame clones, not every one. This sample has tens of thousands of clones; around 73% occur once, and the top ten carry 3.3%. Sequenced here: peripheral blood, sampled 4 weeks after starting pembrolizumab. The receptor source for this set is an adult with mismatch repair-deficient cancer. Each CDR3 is given with its conserved first and last residue. The D gene is left open where the match is weak. Size is omitted from some rows. Given values are once, few, many or a class for expanded clones.

abundance | d_gene | j_gene | v_gene | CDR3nt | CDR3aa
. | TRBD1 | TRBJ1-5 | TRBV2 | TGTGCCAGCAGTCGGACAGGGGACCCGGGGCAGCCCCAGCATTTT | CASSRTGDPGQPQHF
. | TRBD2 | TRBJ2-1 | TRBV5-6 | TGTGCCAGCAGCACCCCGGGAGGTGGTGAGCAGTTCTTC | CASSTPGGGEQFF
. | TRBD2 | TRBJ2-1 | TRBV7-9 | TGTGCCAGCAGCGTATCCGGGACTACCAATGAGCAGTTCTTC | CASSVSGTTNEQFF
. | . | TRBJ2-1 | TRBV5-1 | TGCGCCAGCAGCCTCCCTTCCAATGAGCAGTTCTTC | CASSLPSNEQFF
. | . | TRBJ1-2 | TRBV10-3 | TGTGCCATCAGTGAGTCGATATTTATATCAGGCAAGGGCTACACCTTC | CAISESIFISGKGYTF
. | . | TRBJ1-5 | TRBV6-1 | TGTGCCAGCAGGATACTCGGGCAGCCCCAGCATTTT | CASRILGQPQHF
. | . | TRBJ1-3 | TRBV25-1 | TGTGCCAGCAGCGCCGGACATTACGCTGGAAACACCATATATTTT | CASSAGHYAGNTIYF
. | . | TRBJ1-3 | TRBV12-5 | TGTGCTAGTGGGTCAGGGGCGCCCGGAAACACCATATATTTT | CASGSGAPGNTIYF
. | TRBD2 | TRBJ2-4 | TRBV4-1 | TGCGCCAGCAGCCAAGCCTCTAGCGGGACCCGAAACATTCAGTACTTC | CASSQASSGTRNIQYF
. | . | TRBJ2-3 | TRBV7-9 | TGTGCCAGCAGCTTACTCCCGAGAGAGTATTTT | CASSLLPREYF
. | . | TRBJ1-5 | TRBV9 | TGTGCCAGCAGCGCCGGAGTAGGGCAGCCCCAGCATTTT | CASSAGVGQPQHF
. | . | TRBJ2-6 | TRBV10-3 | TGTGCCATCAGTGAGTCGAACGGAGCTGGGGCCAACGTCCTGACTTTC | CAISESNGAGANVLTF
few | . | TRBJ1-1 | TRBV5-1 | TGCGCCAGCAGCTCCGGAGCCTTCGGGGGCACTGAAGCTTTCTTT | CASSSGAFGGTEAFF
. | . | TRBJ2-1 | TRBV4-3 | TGCGCCAGCAGCCACGCCGGCGGGGAGCAGTTCTTC | CASSHAGGEQFF
. | . | TRBJ1-1 | TRBV7-3 | TGTGCCAGCAGCTTAGAAGGGGTCCCGAACACTGAAGCTTTCTTT | CASSLEGVPNTEAFF
. | TRBD2 | TRBJ2-2 | TRBV10-3 | TGTGCCATCAATCTACGACCCACTAGCGGGGGTCACACCGGGGAGCTGTTTTTT | CAINLRPTSGGHTGELFF
. | . | TRBJ1-4 | TRBV21-1 | TGTGCCAGCAGCATTTCGAGACAGGGGGCGTTGCCTGATGAAAAACTGTTTTTT | CASSISRQGALPDEKLFF
. | . | TRBJ2-2 | TRBV12-5 | TGTGCTAGTATTGGGGGGCTGAACACCGGGGAGCTGTTTTTT | CASIGGLNTGELFF
. | . | TRBJ2-7 | TRBV30 | TGTGCCTGGAGTGAGGGATTGGGCGAGCAGTACTTC | CAWSEGLGEQYF
. | . | TRBJ1-2 | TRBV6-1 | TGTGCCAGCAGTGAAGGGGGGATCGTTGGCTACACCTTC | CASSEGGIVGYTF
. | TRBD1 | TRBJ2-7 | TRBV6-6 | TGTGCCAGCAGTTCACCTTTGGACAGGGAACACGAGCAGTACTTC | CASSSPLDREHEQYF
. | . | TRBJ2-3 | TRBV7-2 | TGTGCCAGCACCCCAGCTGGGTCGTACACAGATACGCAGTATTTT | CASTPAGSYTDTQYF
. | . | TRBJ2-5 | TRBV21-1 | TGTGCCAGCATCGGCAGGGGGCCACCGGGCCACCAGGAGACCCAGTACTTC | CASIGRGPPGHQETQYF
. | . | TRBJ2-2 | TRBV30 | TGTGCCTGGAGGCGGGACTCCTCCACCGGGGAGCTGTTTTTT | CAWRRDSSTGELFF
. | TRBD2 | TRBJ2-7 | TRBV11-2 | TGTGCCAGCAGCCGACTCTGGACTAGCGGGACCTACGAGCAGTACTTC | CASSRLWTSGTYEQYF
once | . | TRBJ1-5 | TRBV7-9 | TGTGCCAGCAGCCGCAACGCAGGGAATCAGCCCCAGCATTTT | CASSRNAGNQPQHF
. | TRBD1 | TRBJ1-2 | TRBV6-1 | TGTGCCAGCAGTGAAGTGGGACAGGGAAGCGGCTACACCTTC | CASSEVGQGSGYTF
. | . | TRBJ2-7 | TRBV19 | TGTGCCAGTAGTATAGTTGGGGGTACCTACGAGCAGTACTTC | CASSIVGGTYEQYF
few | TRBD1 | TRBJ1-4 | TRBV15 | TGTGCCACCAGCAGTTCTGTAGGACAGGGTTGGGAAAAACTGTTTTTT | CATSSSVGQGWEKLFF
. | . | TRBJ1-1 | TRBV2 | TGTGCCAGCCGTGGAACTGAAGCTTTCTTT | CASRGTEAFF
. | . | TRBJ1-4 | TRBV7-2 | TGTGCCAGCAGCTTAAGCCCGGGAGAAAAACTGTTTTTT | CASSLSPGEKLFF
few | . | TRBJ1-1 | TRBV19 | TGTGCCAGTAAGCGACCAATGAACACTGAAGCTTTCTTT | CASKRPMNTEAFF
. | . | TRBJ1-1 | TRBV27 | TGTGCCAGCAGTTGGGGGGGTGGGACTGAAGCTTTCTTT | CASSWGGGTEAFF
. | . | TRBJ2-7 | TRBV5-1 | TGCGCCAGCAGCTTGACAGGCGGCGCCTACGAGCAGTACTTC | CASSLTGGAYEQYF
. | . | TRBJ2-1 | TRBV5-1 | TGCGCCAGCAGCTTGGATGGGACGGAATACAATGAGCAGTTCTTC | CASSLDGTEYNEQFF
. | TRBD1 | TRBJ2-7 | TRBV19 | TGTGCCAGTCAACCCCGGACAGGCACCTACGAGCAGTACTTC | CASQPRTGTYEQYF
. | . | TRBJ2-7 | TRBV11-1 | TGTGCCAGCAGCTCAGGGACCTACGAGCAGTACTTC | CASSSGTYEQYF
few | TRBD1 | TRBJ1-2 | TRBV14 | TGTGCCAGCAGCATACAGGGGGTCTATGGCTACACCTTC | CASSIQGVYGYTF
. | TRBD2 | TRBJ2-7 | TRBV19 | TGTGCCAGTAGTTCAAGCGGGAGTTTTTACGAGCAGTACTTC | CASSSSGSFYEQYF
. | . | TRBJ2-1 | TRBV9 | TGTGCCAGCAGCGTGGCTACGCGGAGCGATAATGAGCAGTTCTTC | CASSVATRSDNEQFF
. | TRBD1 | TRBJ1-2 | TRBV30 | TGTGCCTGGAACACCGGGACAGGAGATGGCTACACCTTC | CAWNTGTGDGYTF